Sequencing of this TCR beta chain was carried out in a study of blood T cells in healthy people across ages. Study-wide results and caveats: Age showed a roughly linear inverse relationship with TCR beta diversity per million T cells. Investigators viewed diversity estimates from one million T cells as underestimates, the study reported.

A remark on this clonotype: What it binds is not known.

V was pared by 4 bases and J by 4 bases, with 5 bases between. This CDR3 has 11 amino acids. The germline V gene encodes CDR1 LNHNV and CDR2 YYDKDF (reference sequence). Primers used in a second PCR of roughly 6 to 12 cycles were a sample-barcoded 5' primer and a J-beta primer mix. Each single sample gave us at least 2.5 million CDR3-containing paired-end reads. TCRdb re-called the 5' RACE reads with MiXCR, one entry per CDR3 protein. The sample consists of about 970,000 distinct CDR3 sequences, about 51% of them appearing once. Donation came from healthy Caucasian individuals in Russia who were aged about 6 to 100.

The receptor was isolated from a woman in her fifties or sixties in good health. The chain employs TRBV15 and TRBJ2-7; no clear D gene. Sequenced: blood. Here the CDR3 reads CATSNRYEQYF. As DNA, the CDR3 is TGTGCCACCAGCAATCGTTACGAGCAGTACTTC.